This TCR beta chain appears in the sequencing data of a study of human T cells and chemical hapten exposure. Time point denoted: patch test 1, 2 weeks after DPC sensitization. Treatment specified: therapeutic diphenylcyclopropenone sensitization with weekly scalp DPC. The CDR3 sequence is 13 residues long. Between the trimmed V and J ends, which lost 0 bases and 6 bases, there was a span of 9 bases. CDR1 and CDR2 (germline): LGHNA, YNFKEQ. TCRdb reprocessed the RACE reads via MiXCR and lists one record per CDR3 protein. The sample consists of roughly 180,000 distinct CDR3 sequences, about 22% of them appearing once.

The chain has TRBV4-2 and TRBJ2-7; D remains ambiguous. The receptor was isolated from a woman in her fifties or sixties with alopecia areata. Some clones in this sample may be carry-over from other donors' samples. Sequenced material: whole blood, taken in connection with sensitization to the hapten diphenylcyclopropenone (DPC). The CDR3 protein is CASSQENFSEQYF. The CDR3 nucleotides read TGTGCCAGCAGCCAAGAGAACTTTTCCGAGCAGTACTTC.